This TCR beta chain was captured by sequencing in a study of cytomegalovirus exposure and HLA in healthy donors. Whole-study findings and limits: Most TCR beta V segments were productive about 87% or about 30% of the time in an earlier analysis. Roughly uniform depth of sequencing across donors was assumed in presence/absence analyses. With later analysis, a missense DCLRE1C variant became linked to TCR beta V- and J-gene trimming.

This clone has only a few counts. Its antigen is currently unknown. Researchers ran the PCR with 60 Vbeta and 13 Jbeta primers. Sequenced by immunoSEQ multiplex PCR; TCRdb stores in-frame clones only, minus some. This sample has 90,000 to 120,000 clones, with roughly 80% found just once. Sequencing input: PBMCs. The TCR comes from a man aged 25 to 40 in good health and CMV-seronegative.

CDR3 loop: CASSLAPSGNEQFF. Written as DNA, the CDR3 is TGTGCCAGCAGCTTAGCCCCTAGCGGGAATGAGCAGTTCTTC. The V and J genes are TRBV7-6 and TRBJ2-1; TRBD2 matches at 8 bases. The CDR3 consists of 14 residues. Germline CDR1 reads SGHVS; CDR2 reads FNYEAQ. With V trimmed by 0 bases and J by 7 bases, 2 bases remained unmatched.